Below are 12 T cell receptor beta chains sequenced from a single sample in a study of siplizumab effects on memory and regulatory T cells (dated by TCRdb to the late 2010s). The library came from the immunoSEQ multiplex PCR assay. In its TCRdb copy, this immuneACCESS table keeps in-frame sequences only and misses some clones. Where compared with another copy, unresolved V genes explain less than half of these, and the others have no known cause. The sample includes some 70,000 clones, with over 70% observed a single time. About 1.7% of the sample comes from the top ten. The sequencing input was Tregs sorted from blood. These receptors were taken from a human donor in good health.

The CDR3 loop reads CAISESGTGSTEAFF. As DNA, the CDR3 is TGTGCCATCAGTGAGTCGGGGACAGGGAGTACTGAAGCTTTCTTT. This chain links TRBV10-3 with TRBJ1-1; 9 bases align to TRBD1. The V gene's germline CDR1 is ENHRY and CDR2 SYGVKD. V was clipped by 0 bases and J by 5 bases; unmatched bases: 4. The CDR3 contains 15 residues.

The CDR3 here is CSVEDRLAGGSDTQYF. The CDR3 region has the DNA TGCAGCGTTGAAGATCGGCTAGCGGGAGGTAGTGATACGCAGTATTTT. The V call is TRBV29-1, the J call TRBJ2-3, with 11 bases lining up with TRBD2. The V segment lost 0 bases and the J segment 6 bases; nucleotides outside the gene matches: 8. Germline CDR1 is SQVTM and CDR2 is ANQGSEA. The CDR3 totals 16 residues.

CDR3 sequence reads: CASRMDRVYGYTF. In nucleotides, the CDR3 is TGCGCCAGCAGAATGGACAGGGTCTATGGCTACACCTTC. This sequence joins TRBV5-1 and TRBJ1-2, with 8 bases matching TRBD1. This CDR3 region has 13 residues. From germline, CDR1 is SGHRS and CDR2 YFSETQ. Trimming at V came to 5 bases and at J to 4 bases, leaving 4 bases not matched to a gene.

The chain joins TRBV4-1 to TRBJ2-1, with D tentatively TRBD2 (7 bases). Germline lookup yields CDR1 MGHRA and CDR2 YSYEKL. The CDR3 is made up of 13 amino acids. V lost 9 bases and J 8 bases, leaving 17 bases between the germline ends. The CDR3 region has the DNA TGCGCCAGTATGGCGGGGGCCTTGGATGAGCAGTTCTTC. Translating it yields CASMAGALDEQFF.

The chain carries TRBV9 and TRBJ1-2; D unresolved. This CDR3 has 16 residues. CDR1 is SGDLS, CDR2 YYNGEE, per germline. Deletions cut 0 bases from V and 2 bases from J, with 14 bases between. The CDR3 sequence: CASSVGGWATNYGYTF. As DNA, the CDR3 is TGTGCCAGCAGCGTAGGGGGATGGGCGACAAACTATGGCTACACCTTC.

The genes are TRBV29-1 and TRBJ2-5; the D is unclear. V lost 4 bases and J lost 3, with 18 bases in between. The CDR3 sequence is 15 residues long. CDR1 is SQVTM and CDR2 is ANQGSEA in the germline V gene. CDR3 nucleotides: TGCAGCGTTGTCCCACAACTGGGCTCGGAAGAGACCCAGTACTTC. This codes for CSVVPQLGSEETQYF. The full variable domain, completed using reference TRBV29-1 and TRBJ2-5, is SAVISQKPSRDICQRGTSLTIQCQVDSQVTMMFWYRQQPGQSLTLIATANQGSEATYESGFVIDKFPISRPNLTFSTLTVSNMSPEDSSIYLCSVVPQLGSEETQYFGPGTRLLVL.

The CDR3, as DNA: TGTGCCAGCAGCTTACTCTACTCCAGGGTTCCCTATGGCTACACCTTC. It codes for CASSLLYSRVPYGYTF. This rearrangement joins TRBV7-2 to TRBJ1-2; weak D call: TRBD1 (5 bases). V was trimmed by 2 bases and J by 4 bases, leaving 17 bases between them. This CDR3 has 16 residues. CDR1 and CDR2 (germline): SGHTA, FQGNSA. Full variable domain (rest looked up from reference TRBV7-2 and TRBJ1-2): GAGVSQSPSNKVTEKGKDVELRCDPISGHTALYWYRQSLGQGLEFLIYFQGNSAPDKSGLPSDRFSAERTGGSVSTLTIQRTQQEDSAVYLCASSLLYSRVPYGYTFGSGTRLTVV.

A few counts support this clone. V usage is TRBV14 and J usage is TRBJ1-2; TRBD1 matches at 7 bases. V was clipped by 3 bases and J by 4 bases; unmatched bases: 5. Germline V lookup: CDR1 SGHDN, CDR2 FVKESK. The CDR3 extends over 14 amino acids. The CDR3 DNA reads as TGTGCCAGCAGCCAGAGGACAGGTACCTATGGCTACACCTTC. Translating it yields CASSQRTGTYGYTF.

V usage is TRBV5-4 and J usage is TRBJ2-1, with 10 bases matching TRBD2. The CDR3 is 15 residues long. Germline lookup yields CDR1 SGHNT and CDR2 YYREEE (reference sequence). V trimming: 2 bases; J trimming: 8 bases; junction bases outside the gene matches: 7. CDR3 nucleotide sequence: TGTGCCAGCAGCTTTTTGAGCGGGAGGGCGGATGAGCAGTTCTTC. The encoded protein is CASSFLSGRADEQFF. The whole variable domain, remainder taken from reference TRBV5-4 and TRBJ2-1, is ETGVTQSPTHLIKTRGQQVTLRCSSQSGHNTVSWYQQALGQGPQFIFQYYREEENGRGNFPPRFSGLQFPNYSSELNVNALELDDSALYLCASSFLSGRADEQFFGPGTRLTVL.

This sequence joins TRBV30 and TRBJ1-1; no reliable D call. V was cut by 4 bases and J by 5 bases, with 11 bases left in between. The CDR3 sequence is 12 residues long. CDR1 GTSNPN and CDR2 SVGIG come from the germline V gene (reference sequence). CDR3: CAWNPGRTEAFF. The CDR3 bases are TGTGCCTGGAACCCAGGAAGGACTGAAGCTTTCTTT. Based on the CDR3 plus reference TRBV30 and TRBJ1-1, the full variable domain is SQTIHQWPATLVQPVGSPLSLECTVEGTSNPNLYWYRQAAGRGLQLLFYSVGIGQISSEVPQNLSASRPQDRQFILSSKKLLLSDSGFYLCAWNPGRTEAFFGQGTRLTVV.

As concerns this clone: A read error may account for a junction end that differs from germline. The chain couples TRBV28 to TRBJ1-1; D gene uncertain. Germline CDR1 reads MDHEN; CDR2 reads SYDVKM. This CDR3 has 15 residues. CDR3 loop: CASSLFGVEGNETFF. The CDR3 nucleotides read TGTGCCAGCAGTTTATTCGGGGTAGAGGGCAATGAAACTTTCTTT. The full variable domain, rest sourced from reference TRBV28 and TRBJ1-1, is DVKVTQSSRYLVKRTGEKVFLECVQDMDHENMFWYRQDPGLGLRLIYFSYDVKMKEKGDIPEGYSVSREKKERFSLILESASTNQTSMYLCASSLFGVEGNETFFGQGTRLTVV.

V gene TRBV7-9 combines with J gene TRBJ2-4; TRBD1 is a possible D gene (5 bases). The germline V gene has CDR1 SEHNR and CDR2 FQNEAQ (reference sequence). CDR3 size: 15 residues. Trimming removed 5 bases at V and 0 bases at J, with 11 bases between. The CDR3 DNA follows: TGTGCCAGCAGCGACGAGACAGTAGCCAAAAACATTCAGTACTTC. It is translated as CASSDETVAKNIQYF.